Following are 30 T cell receptor beta chains from one sample sequenced in a study of blood T cell repertoires in COVID-19. Some clones are missing from TCRdb's copy, which holds only in-frame ones; the method was immunoSEQ multiplex PCR. The sample holds over 130,000 clones, about 87% seen once. Sequencing was performed on peripheral blood. The receptors originated from a human donor with COVID-19, enrolled during active disease. The donor label of this sample is uncertain.

The chain carries TRBV7-9 and TRBJ2-2; 8 positions match TRBD2. This CDR3 region has 15 residues. Germline V gives CDR1 SEHNR, CDR2 FQNEAQ (reference sequence). V was clipped by 5 bases and J by 4 bases; unmatched bases: 6. CDR3 region: CASSARGGPTGELFF. CDR3 DNA: TGTGCCAGCAGCGCACGGGGGGGCCCCACCGGGGAGCTGTTTTTT.

This chain uses TRBV6-1 with TRBJ1-2; D gene uncertain. Germline CDR1 reads MNHNS; CDR2 reads SASEGT. The CDR3 length is 22 residues. The V end was cut by 0 bases, the J end by 4 bases, with 33 bases between. Here the CDR3 reads CASSEAFYHTEHYSYRPYGYTF. CDR3 sequence (DNA): TGTGCCAGCAGTGAAGCCTTCTACCATACGGAGCACTATTCCTACCGACCCTATGGCTACACCTTC.

DNA for the CDR3: TGTGCCAGCAGTGGGCAGGGTGGTCCCACGGGCTCCTACGAGCAGTACTTC. Protein sequence: CASSGQGGPTGSYEQYF. This chain joins TRBV25-1 and TRBJ2-7; a possible D gene is TRBD1 (5 bases). Germline V gene data show CDR1 as MGHDK and CDR2 as SYGVNS. Trimming stripped 4 bases from V and 0 bases from J, with 19 bases between. CDR3 length: 17 amino acids.

To note about this clone: Other nucleotide sequences from this sample produce the same CDR3. The rearrangement joins TRBV6-5 to TRBJ1-1, with a possible D match to TRBD1 (6 bases). The CDR3 consists of 14 residues. Per the germline V gene, CDR1 is MNHEY and CDR2 is SVGAGI. Trimming left V 3 bases short and J 5 bases short, with 13 bases between. Here the CDR3 reads CASSYGGGGTEAFF. The CDR3 DNA sequence: TGTGCCAGCAGTTATGGTGGGGGCGGGACTGAAGCTTTCTTT.

The genes are TRBV28 and TRBJ1-2, with D maybe TRBD1 (5 bases). CDR3 length equals 14 residues. Germline values: CDR1 MDHEN, CDR2 SYDVKM. The germline V and J ends were trimmed by 8 bases and 3 bases, with 16 bases remaining between them. The CDR3 protein is CASALLWGDYGYTF. CDR3 bases: TGTGCCAGCGCGCTGTTATGGGGGGACTATGGCTACACCTTC.

The chain uses TRBV11-1 and TRBJ2-5; weak D call: TRBD2 (7 bases). The CDR3 loop spans 13 amino acids. V was shortened by 3 bases and J by 5 bases, with 10 bases between the two germline ends. The V gene's germline CDR1 is SGHAT and CDR2 FQDESV (reference sequence). The CDR3 DNA sequence: TGTGCCAGCAGCTTTAGGGGGGGTGAGACCCAGTACTTC. Translating gives CASSFRGGETQYF.

J is TRBJ2-1 and V is TRBV6-5; 12 nucleotides align to TRBD2. In germline, CDR1 is MNHEY, CDR2 SVGAGI. With V trimmed by 0 bases and J by 8 bases, 2 bases remained unmatched. The CDR3 has 15 amino acids. The CDR3, as DNA: TGTGCCAGCAGTTACTCCCTAGCGGGGGGGCATGAGCAGTTCTTC. Protein: CASSYSLAGGHEQFF.

This chain connects TRBV10-3 to TRBJ2-7; D perhaps matches TRBD1 (5 bases). The CDR3 length is 10 residues. Trimming pared 8 bases from V and 9 bases from J, leaving 11 bases between. CDR1 and CDR2 from the germline V gene are ENHRY and SYGVKD. The CDR3 region is CAIGALMQYF. The CDR3 DNA follows: TGTGCCATCGGGGCCTTGATGCAGTACTTC.

This clone was seen once. The rearrangement joins TRBV6-5 to TRBJ1-2, with 8 bases identical to TRBD1. The V segment lost 4 bases and the J segment 6 bases; nucleotides outside the gene matches: 1. The CDR3 covers 12 residues. Germline V CDR1 and CDR2: MNHEY, SVGAGI. DNA of the CDR3: TGTGCCAGCAGTTCCAGGGGGCATGGCTACACCTTC. The encoded protein is CASSSRGHGYTF.

Only one count was recorded for this clone. The V call is TRBV5-1, the J call TRBJ2-7; 12 nucleotides agree with TRBD2. The V gene's germline CDR1 is SGHRS and CDR2 YFSETQ. The CDR3 has 15 residues. The ends lost 4 bases at V and 7 bases at J; junction bases unmatched: 9. The CDR3 sequence: CASSPTLAGGGEQYF. The DNA of the CDR3 is TGCGCCAGCAGCCCCACCCTAGCGGGAGGGGGAGAGCAGTACTTC.

The chain uses TRBV29-1 and TRBJ1-1; D gene uncertain. Germline V gives CDR1 SQVTM, CDR2 ANQGSEA. The CDR3 runs to 11 residues. Trimming cost V 7 bases and J 7 bases, with 13 bases left between them. CDR3 bases: TGCAGCGCCGATTGGGGAGTTGAAGCTTTCTTT. Translation gives CSADWGVEAFF.

The V gene is TRBV5-1, the J gene TRBJ1-1, with D unclear. The CDR3 has 15 residues. CDR1 is SGHRS, CDR2 YFSETQ, per germline. Trimming pared 1 base from V and 0 bases from J, leaving 10 bases between. For the CDR3, the DNA is TGCGCCAGCAGCTTGACAGCTATCCTGAACACTGAAGCTTTCTTT. Amino acids: CASSLTAILNTEAFF. Full variable domain (missing parts from reference TRBV5-1 and TRBJ1-1): KAGVTQTPRYLIKTRGQQVTLSCSPISGHRSVSWYQQTPGQGLQFLFEYFSETQRNKGNFPGRFSGRQFSNSRSEMNVSTLELGDSALYLCASSLTAILNTEAFFGQGTRLTVV.

This CDR3 reads CASSWGGRNYNSPLHF. CDR3 DNA: TGTGCCAGCAGCTGGGGGGGGCGGAACTATAATTCACCCCTCCACTTT. The chain carries TRBV5-4 and TRBJ1-6, with D possibly being TRBD1 (6 bases). Germline V gives CDR1 SGHNT, CDR2 YYREEE (reference sequence). This CDR3 contains 16 residues. V was clipped by 3 bases and J by 3 bases, with 13 bases between them. Full variable domain (outside the CDR3, taken from reference TRBV5-4 and TRBJ1-6): ETGVTQSPTHLIKTRGQQVTLRCSSQSGHNTVSWYQQALGQGPQFIFQYYREEENGRGNFPPRFSGLQFPNYSSELNVNALELDDSALYLCASSWGGRNYNSPLHFGNGTRLTVT.

This chain uses TRBV10-3 with TRBJ2-1, with 12 bases fitting TRBD2. J was trimmed by 4 bases and V by 11 bases; bases with no gene match: 3. The CDR3 length is 13 residues. CDR1 and CDR2 from the germline V gene are ENHRY and SYGVKD. The CDR3 DNA is TGTGCCGCTAGCGGGGGGGGGTACAATGAGCAGTTCTTC. Its protein is CAASGGGYNEQFF.

The V call is TRBV14, the J call TRBJ2-3; D remains unclear. Germline CDR1 reads SGHDN; CDR2 reads FVKESK. CDR3 length equals 14 residues. Deletions cut 6 bases from V and 0 bases from J, with 10 bases between. CDR3 protein: CASRTASSTDTQYF. Written as DNA, the CDR3 is TGTGCCAGCAGAACTGCCTCGAGCACAGATACGCAGTATTTT.

V is TRBV21-1 and J is TRBJ1-1; the table's D call, TRBD1, was not checked against the DNA. TRBV21-1 is deemed a pseudogene. This CDR3 has 13 amino acids. The CDR3 sequence: CASRVTGHTEAFF. CDR3 coding DNA: TGTGCCAGCAGGGTGACAGGGCACACTGAAGCTTTCTTT.

The J gene is TRBJ2-5, the V gene TRBV14, with TRBD2 as a possible D gene (6 bases). The CDR3 totals 15 residues. Germline V gene data show CDR1 as SGHDN and CDR2 as FVKESK. V lost 1 base, J lost 5 bases, and 14 bases lay in between. The CDR3 DNA is TGTGCCAGCAGCCAAGTCTTAGGGAGGACGGAGACCCAGTACTTC. Its protein product is CASSQVLGRTETQYF.

The chain combines TRBV6-5 with TRBJ1-2, with TRBD1 matching over 8 bases. The CDR3 sequence is 15 residues long. Trimming took 6 bases from V and 2 from J; bases not matched to a gene: 8. CDR1 MNHEY and CDR2 SVGAGI come from the germline V gene. The CDR3 DNA sequence: TGTGCCAGCAGACAGGGGGGATTTGTGAACTATGGCTACACCTTC. Translating it yields CASRQGGFVNYGYTF.

The CDR3 sequence is CASSSGTGVGNTEAFF. The CDR3 DNA follows: TGCGCCAGCAGCTCCGGGACAGGGGTAGGGAACACTGAAGCTTTCTTT. The chain carries TRBV5-1 and TRBJ1-1; 10 positions match TRBD1. The germline CDR1 and CDR2 sequences are SGHRS and YFSETQ. The CDR3 runs 16 residues. V shed 3 bases, J shed 1 base, and the junction held 6 bases outside the gene matches.

Only a few counts were recorded for this clone. V gene TRBV5-1 combines with J gene TRBJ2-5; TRBD2 aligns across 10 bases. Germline CDR1 SGHRS, CDR2 YFSETQ. The V and J ends lost 0 bases and 8 bases, in that order; junction bases with no gene match: 7. The CDR3 loop spans 15 amino acids. The CDR3 nucleotides read TGCGCCAGCAGCTTGGAGGGACTAGCGCCTGTAACCCAGTACTTC. This gives the protein CASSLEGLAPVTQYF. The full variable domain, its missing parts supplied by reference TRBV5-1 and TRBJ2-5, is KAGVTQTPRYLIKTRGQQVTLSCSPISGHRSVSWYQQTPGQGLQFLFEYFSETQRNKGNFPGRFSGRQFSNSRSEMNVSTLELGDSALYLCASSLEGLAPVTQYFGPGTRLLVL.

The chain is built from TRBV5-1 and TRBJ1-1, with TRBD1 identical over 7 bases. The CDR3 runs 14 residues. Trimming removed 7 bases from V and 3 bases from J; junction bases left unmatched: 9. Germline-derived CDR1 and CDR2 are SGHRS and YFSETQ. CDR3 nucleotides: TGCGCCAGCTCCTTCCTTGGGACAGACACTGAAGCTTTCTTT. Its translation: CASSFLGTDTEAFF.

CDR3 nucleotides: TGTGCCAGCAGCGTAGGTTCGGGGAGTGTCTACAATGAGCAGTTCTTC. Its protein is CASSVGSGSVYNEQFF. The J gene is TRBJ2-1, the V gene TRBV9; D might be TRBD2 (5 bases). Germline V gene lookup returns CDR1 SGDLS and CDR2 YYNGEE. This CDR3 region has 16 residues. V was cut by 0 bases and J by 3 bases, with 13 bases left in between.

This chain connects TRBV29-1 to TRBJ2-5; D remains unclear. There are 15 residues in the CDR3. V lost 0 bases to trimming and J lost 1 base, with 12 bases between them. In germline, CDR1 is SQVTM, CDR2 ANQGSEA. Here the CDR3 DNA reads TGCAGCGTTGAAGATCAGGCGAACACCCAAGAGACCCAGTACTTC. Amino acids: CSVEDQANTQETQYF.

This clone has a handful of counts. The chain recombines TRBV7-9 with TRBJ1-2; D is possibly TRBD1 (5 bases). CDR1 is SEHNR, CDR2 FQNEAQ, per germline (reference sequence). The CDR3 covers 16 residues. Trimming pared 1 base from V and 0 bases from J, leaving 12 bases between. CDR3 bases: TGTGCCAGCAGCTTAGACATGGGCAGGGCTAACTATGGCTACACCTTC. Protein sequence: CASSLDMGRANYGYTF.

This clone was seen a single time. This sample also contains other DNA sequences that code for the same CDR3. The chain joins TRBV12-3 or TRBV12-4 to TRBJ2-7; 9 bases line up with TRBD1. The ends lost 6 bases at V and 4 bases at J; junction bases unmatched: 4. This CDR3 spans 13 amino acids. The CDR3 bases are TGTGCCAGCAGCTACGGACAGGGGTACGAGCAGTACTTC. It codes for CASSYGQGYEQYF.

The genes are TRBV5-1 and TRBJ2-3; TRBD2 might be the D (6 bases). Looked up from germline, CDR1 is SGHRS and CDR2 is YFSETQ. The length of the CDR3 is 15 residues. Trimming pared 4 bases from V and 1 base from J, leaving 13 bases between. The CDR3 region has the DNA TGCGCCAGCAGCATCCCGCCTAGCGGCACAGATACGCAGTATTTT. This gives the protein CASSIPPSGTDTQYF.

This chain links TRBV11-2 with TRBJ2-1; D ambiguous. Trimming stripped 0 bases from V and 9 bases from J, with 9 bases between. The length of the CDR3 is 13 residues. Germline V gene data show CDR1 as SGHAT and CDR2 as FQNNGV. The CDR3 DNA sequence: TGTGCCAGCAGCTTAGAACATCTTGGTGAGCAGTTCTTC. Its translation is CASSLEHLGEQFF. The variable domain in full, with the rest retrieved from reference TRBV11-2 and TRBJ2-1, is EAGVAQSPRYKIIEKRQSVAFWCNPISGHATLYWYQQILGQGPKLLIQFQNNGVVDDSQLPKDRFSAERLKGVDSTLKIQPAKLEDSAVYLCASSLEHLGEQFFGPGTRLTVL.

The rearrangement links TRBV6-5 to TRBJ1-3, with D possibly being TRBD1 (5 bases). Per the germline V gene, CDR1 is MNHEY and CDR2 is SVGAGI. The ends were cut back, 5 bases at V and 4 bases at J, with 15 bases in the middle. The CDR3 has 15 amino acids. CDR3 residues: CASSRGGRGGNTIYF. The CDR3 DNA sequence: TGTGCCAGCAGTCGAGGAGGTCGGGGGGGAAACACCATATATTTT.

V and J are TRBV10-3 and TRBJ1-1; TRBD1 matches 7 bases. J was trimmed by 1 base and V by 3 bases; bases with no gene match: 8. Germline V CDR1 and CDR2: ENHRY, SYGVKD. The CDR3 runs 16 residues. CDR3 loop: CAISEHEDRPNTEAFF. DNA for the CDR3: TGTGCCATCAGTGAACACGAGGACAGGCCGAACACTGAAGCTTTCTTT.

V usage is TRBV9 and J usage is TRBJ2-1; 10 nucleotides line up with TRBD2. V shed 0 bases, J shed 9 bases, and the junction held 9 bases outside the gene matches. Germline loops: CDR1 SGDLS, CDR2 YYNGEE. The CDR3 has 16 residues. In DNA form, the CDR3 reads TGTGCCAGCAGCGTAGTTGTTAGCGGGGGGCCAAGTGAGCAGTTCTTC. This translates into CASSVVVSGGPSEQFF.